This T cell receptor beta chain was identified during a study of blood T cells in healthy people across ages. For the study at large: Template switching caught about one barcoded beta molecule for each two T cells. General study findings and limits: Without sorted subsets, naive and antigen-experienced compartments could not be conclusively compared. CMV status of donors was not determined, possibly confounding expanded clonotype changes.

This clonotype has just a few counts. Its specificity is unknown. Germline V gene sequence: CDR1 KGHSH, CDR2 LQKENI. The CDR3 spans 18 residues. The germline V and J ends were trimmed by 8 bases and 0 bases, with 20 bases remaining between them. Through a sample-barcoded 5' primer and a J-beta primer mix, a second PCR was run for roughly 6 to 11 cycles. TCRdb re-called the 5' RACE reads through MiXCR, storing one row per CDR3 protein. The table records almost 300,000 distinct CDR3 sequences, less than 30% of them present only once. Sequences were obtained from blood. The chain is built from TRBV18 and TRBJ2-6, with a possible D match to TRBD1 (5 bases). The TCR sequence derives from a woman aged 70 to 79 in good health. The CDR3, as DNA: TGTGCCAGCCCACAGACGATGACAGCTTCCTCTGGGGCCAACGTCCTGACTTTC. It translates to CASPQTMTASSGANVLTF.